These 15 T cell receptor beta chains were sequenced from one sample in a study of response to subunit inactivated influenza vaccine. TCRdb re-analysed the RT-PCR reads in MiXCR, keeping a single row per CDR3 protein. The table lists hundreds of thousands of distinct CDR3 sequences, less than 8% of them singletons. The starting material was PBMCs from blood, obtained around 25 months after vaccination. The receptors derive from a man aged 50 to 69 who received an inactivated influenza vaccine.

CDR3 DNA: TGTGCCAGCAGTTACCTCAGTCAAGAGACCCAGTACTTC. Protein product: CASSYLSQETQYF. J is TRBJ2-5 and V is TRBV6-5; D unresolved. CDR1 MNHEY and CDR2 SVGAGI come from the germline V gene. V lost 2 bases and J 2 bases, leaving 6 bases between the germline ends. This CDR3 spans 13 amino acids.

The CDR3 DNA sequence: TGTGCCAGCAGTCCAGGGGTCCAGGGAGCGAATACGCAGTATTTT. This translates into CASSPGVQGANTQYF. The V call is TRBV28, the J call TRBJ2-3, with D possibly TRBD1 on 6 matching bases. CDR3 length: 15 residues. The V gene lost 5 bases and the J gene lost 7 bases, with 19 bases spanning the gap. Germline CDR1 and CDR2: MDHEN and SYDVKM.

V is TRBV4-1 and J is TRBJ2-7, with TRBD1 matching 7 bases. The CDR3 extends over 15 amino acids. With V trimmed by 2 bases and J by 2 bases, 6 bases remained unmatched. CDR1 is MGHRA and CDR2 is YSYEKL in the germline V gene. For the CDR3, the DNA is TGCGCCAGCAGCCAAACGACAGGGACAGCCTACGAGCAGTACTTC. It specifies CASSQTTGTAYEQYF.

This chain joins TRBV29-1 and TRBJ2-7, with D perhaps TRBD2 (5 bases). This CDR3 is 13 amino acids long. The ends were cut back, 2 bases at V and 5 bases at J, with 13 bases in the middle. CDR1 is SQVTM and CDR2 is ANQGSEA in the germline V gene. The CDR3 coding sequence is TGCAGCGTTGAAAGGATAATCGGGAACGAGCAGTACTTC. Translated, it gives CSVERIIGNEQYF.

This clonotype was counted only a few times. The chain is built from TRBV9 and TRBJ2-2; perhaps TRBD1 as D (5 bases). This CDR3 is 15 amino acids long. Trimming left V 4 bases short and J 4 bases short, with 14 bases between. Germline V CDR1 and CDR2: SGDLS, YYNGEE. The CDR3 nucleotides read TGTGCCAGCAGCCTAAATCAGGGTGTCACCGGGGAGCTGTTTTTT. Its protein is CASSLNQGVTGELFF.

Ten or more counts support this clonotype. This rearrangement joins TRBV29-1 to TRBJ2-7, with TRBD2 matching 10 bases. CDR3 length: 12 residues. Losses at the gene ends were 5 bases for V and 6 bases for J; bases not matched to a gene: 4. The V gene's germline CDR1 is SQVTM and CDR2 ANQGSEA. DNA of the CDR3: TGCAGCGTTTCTAGCGGGAGTACCGAGCAGTACTTC. It specifies CSVSSGSTEQYF.

This rearrangement joins TRBV20-1 to TRBJ1-5; D gene uncertain. The germline CDR1 and CDR2 sequences are DFQATT and SNEGSKA (reference sequence). The CDR3 is 12 residues long. V lost 2 bases, J lost 12 bases, and 14 bases lay in between. The CDR3 here is CSARPELRRQHF. The CDR3 coding sequence is TGCAGTGCTAGACCCGAGCTCAGACGCCAGCATTTT.

This clonotype was detected many times. The chain combines TRBV10-3 with TRBJ2-2, with a possible D match to TRBD1 (5 bases). The CDR3 is 14 residues long. Germline CDR1 and CDR2: ENHRY and SYGVKD. V dropped 8 bases and J dropped 3 bases, with 13 bases sitting between them. As DNA, the CDR3 is TGTGCCATCGGCAGGGTGGCGGACACCGGGGAGCTGTTTTTT. Protein: CAIGRVADTGELFF.

The sample holds a few counts of this clonotype. The gene calls are TRBV6-1 and TRBJ1-2, with D possibly being TRBD1 (5 bases). With 6 bases removed from V and 4 bases from J, the gap between germline ends came to 15 bases. This CDR3 has 14 amino acids. Germline CDR1 is MNHNS and CDR2 is SASEGT. CDR3 nucleotides: TGTGCCAGCAGGAACCTTGCAGGGCTCTATGGCTACACCTTC. Protein: CASRNLAGLYGYTF.

This clonotype was detected many times. The V and J genes are TRBV24-1 and TRBJ2-1, with D possibly TRBD2 on 5 matching bases. V was trimmed by 4 bases and J by 4 bases, leaving 13 bases between them. The CDR3 contains 15 residues. Germline V gene data show CDR1 as KGHDR and CDR2 as SFDVKD. The CDR3 here is CATSDPAGPYNEQFF. CDR3 in DNA: TGTGCCACCAGTGACCCGGCGGGCCCGTACAATGAGCAGTTCTTC.

The chain has TRBV12-3 or TRBV12-4 and TRBJ2-7; 13 bases align to TRBD2. The CDR3 spans 14 residues. The junction had 3 bases not matched to a gene; V was cut back by 6 bases and J by 4 bases. As DNA, the CDR3 is TGTGCCAGCAGACTAGCGGGGGGGAGATACGAGCAGTACTTC. Its translation: CASRLAGGRYEQYF.

The chain couples TRBV20-1 to TRBJ2-5, with D hard to call. Deletions cut 5 bases from V and 5 bases from J, with 6 bases between. This CDR3 spans 10 amino acids. The V gene's germline CDR1 is DFQATT and CDR2 SNEGSKA (reference sequence). CDR3 sequence reads: CSAFRETQYF. CDR3 nucleotides: TGCAGTGCTTTCCGGGAGACCCAGTACTTC.

Only a few counts were recorded for this clonotype. The chain joins TRBV29-1 to TRBJ1-5, with D possibly TRBD1 on 5 matching bases. Per the germline V gene, CDR1 is SQVTM and CDR2 is ANQGSEA. V was clipped by 5 bases and J by 3 bases, with 11 bases between them. CDR3 length: 13 residues. The CDR3: CSVRRDDNQPQHF. CDR3 DNA sequence: TGCAGCGTTCGCAGGGATGACAATCAGCCCCAGCATTTT.

The chain carries TRBV7-9 and TRBJ1-2; the D is unclear. Trimming left V 0 bases short and J 4 bases short, with 12 bases between. This CDR3 spans 15 amino acids. Germline-derived CDR1 and CDR2 are SEHNR and FQNEAQ (reference sequence). The CDR3: CASSLAGVPVYGYTF. The CDR3 DNA is TGTGCCAGCAGCTTAGCTGGGGTCCCTGTCTATGGCTACACCTTC. The whole variable domain, filled in from reference TRBV7-9 and TRBJ1-2, reads DTGVSQNPRHKITKRGQNVTFRCDPISEHNRLYWYRQTLGQGPEFLTYFQNEAQLEKSRLLSDRFSAERPKGSFSTLEIQRTEQGDSAMYLCASSLAGVPVYGYTFGSGTRLTVV.

This clonotype was observed a few times. This chain connects TRBV5-1 to TRBJ2-3; 8 bases fit TRBD2. CDR3 length: 16 amino acids. Germline CDR1 is SGHRS and CDR2 is YFSETQ. V was pared by 4 bases and J by 2 bases, with 9 bases of the junction left unmatched. The DNA for the CDR3 is TGCGCCAGCAGCACCGGGACTAGAAGGACCACAGATACGCAGTATTTT. This translates into CASSTGTRRTTDTQYF.